This T cell receptor (beta chain) was obtained from a study of blood T cell repertoires in COVID-19. Study overall: Researchers got acute and convalescent COVID-19 samples from the United States, Italy and Spain. Sources were T cells, B-cell-depleted T cells, or PBMCs; the material itself was cDNA or gDNA.

In the authors' workflow: Using reference gene primer amplification, nucleated cell counts were estimated. The method was immunoSEQ multiplex PCR; TCRdb's version includes in-frame clones alone and lacks a portion of them. Clonal size and the V and J genes are those of that table, whereas D and trimming came from the DNA. The table includes some 200,000 clones, around 81% detected once. The V gene's germline CDR1 is GTSNPN and CDR2 SVGIG (reference sequence). The CDR3 is 14 amino acids. With 8 bases removed from V and 2 bases from J, the gap between germline ends came to 17 bases. Seattle patient enrollment occurred during active infection, with longitudinal follow-up thereafter.

This clonotype was obtained from a woman aged 35 to 49 with COVID-19, enrolled during active disease. J is TRBJ2-3 and V is TRBV30; possibly TRBD2 for D (6 bases). The sequenced material came from peripheral blood. The CDR3 DNA sequence: TGTGCCACAACGGGACCTAGCGTCACAGATACGCAGTATTTT. Its protein product is CATTGPSVTDTQYF.